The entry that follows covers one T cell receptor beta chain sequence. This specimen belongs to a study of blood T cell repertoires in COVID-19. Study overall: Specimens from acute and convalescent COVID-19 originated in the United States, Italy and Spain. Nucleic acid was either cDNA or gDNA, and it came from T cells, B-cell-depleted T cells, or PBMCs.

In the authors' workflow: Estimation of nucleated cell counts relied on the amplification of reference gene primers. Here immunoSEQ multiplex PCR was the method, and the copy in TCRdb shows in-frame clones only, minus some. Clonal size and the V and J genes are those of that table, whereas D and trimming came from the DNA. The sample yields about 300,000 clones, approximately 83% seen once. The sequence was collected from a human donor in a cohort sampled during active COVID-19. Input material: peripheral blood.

In nucleotides, the CDR3 is TGCGCCAGCAGCTTAAACGGGGTGAATCAGCCCCAGCATTTT. This codes for CASSLNGVNQPQHF. This rearrangement joins TRBV5-1 to TRBJ1-5; D gene ambiguous. Germline V CDR1 and CDR2: SGHRS, YFSETQ. V was cut by 2 bases and J by 4 bases, with 10 bases left in between. This CDR3 has 14 amino acids.